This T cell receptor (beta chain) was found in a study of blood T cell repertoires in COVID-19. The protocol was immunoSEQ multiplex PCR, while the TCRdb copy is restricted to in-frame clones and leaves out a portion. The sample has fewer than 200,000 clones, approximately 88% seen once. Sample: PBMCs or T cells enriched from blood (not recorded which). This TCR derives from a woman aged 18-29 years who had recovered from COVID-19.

CDR3 in amino acids: CASSQDRSGGLNNEQFF. DNA for the CDR3: TGCGCCAGCAGCCAAGATCGGTCGGGGGGTCTGAACAATGAGCAGTTCTTC. The rearrangement joins TRBV4-3 to TRBJ2-1, with TRBD2 matching over 7 bases. Trimming at V came to 0 bases and at J to 5 bases, leaving 10 bases not matched to a gene. The CDR3 runs 17 residues. From germline, CDR1 is LGHNA and CDR2 YSLEER.